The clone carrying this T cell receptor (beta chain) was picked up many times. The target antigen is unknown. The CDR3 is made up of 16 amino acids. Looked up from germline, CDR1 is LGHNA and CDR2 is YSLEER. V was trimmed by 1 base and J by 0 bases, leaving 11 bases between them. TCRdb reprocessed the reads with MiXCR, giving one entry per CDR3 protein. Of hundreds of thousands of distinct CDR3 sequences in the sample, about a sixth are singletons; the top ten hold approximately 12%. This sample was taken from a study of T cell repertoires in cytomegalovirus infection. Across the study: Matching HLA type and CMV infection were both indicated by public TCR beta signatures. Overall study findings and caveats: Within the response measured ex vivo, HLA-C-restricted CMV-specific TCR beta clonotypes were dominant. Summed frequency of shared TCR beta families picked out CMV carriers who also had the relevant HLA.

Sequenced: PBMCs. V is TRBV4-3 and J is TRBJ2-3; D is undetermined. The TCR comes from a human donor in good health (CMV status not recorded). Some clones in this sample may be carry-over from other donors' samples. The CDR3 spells CASSQGAYTSTDTQYF. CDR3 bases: TGCGCCAGCAGCCAAGGGGCATATACTAGCACAGATACGCAGTATTTT.